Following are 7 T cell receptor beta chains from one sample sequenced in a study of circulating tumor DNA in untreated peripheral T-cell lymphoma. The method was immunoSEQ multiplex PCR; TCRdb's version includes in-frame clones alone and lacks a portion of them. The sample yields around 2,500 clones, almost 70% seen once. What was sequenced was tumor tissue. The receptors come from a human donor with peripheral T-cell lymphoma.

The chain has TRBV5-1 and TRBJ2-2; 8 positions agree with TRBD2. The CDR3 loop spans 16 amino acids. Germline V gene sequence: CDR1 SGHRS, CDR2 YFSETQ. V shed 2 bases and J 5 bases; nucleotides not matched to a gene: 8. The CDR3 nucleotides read TGCGCCAGCAGCTTCACCGGGACTAGTTATACCGGGGAGCTGTTTTTT. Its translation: CASSFTGTSYTGELFF.

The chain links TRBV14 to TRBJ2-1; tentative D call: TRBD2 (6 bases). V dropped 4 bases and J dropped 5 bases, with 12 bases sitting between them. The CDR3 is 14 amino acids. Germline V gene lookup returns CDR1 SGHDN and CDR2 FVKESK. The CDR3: CASSLYGGNNEQFF. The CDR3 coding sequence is TGTGCCAGCAGCCTTTACGGGGGTAACAATGAGCAGTTCTTC.

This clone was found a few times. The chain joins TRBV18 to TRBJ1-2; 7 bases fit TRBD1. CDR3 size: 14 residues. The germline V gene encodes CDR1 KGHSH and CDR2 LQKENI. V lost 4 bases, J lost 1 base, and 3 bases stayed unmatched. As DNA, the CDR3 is TGTGCCAGCTCACTCAGACAGGGTAACTATGGCTACACCTTC. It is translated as CASSLRQGNYGYTF.

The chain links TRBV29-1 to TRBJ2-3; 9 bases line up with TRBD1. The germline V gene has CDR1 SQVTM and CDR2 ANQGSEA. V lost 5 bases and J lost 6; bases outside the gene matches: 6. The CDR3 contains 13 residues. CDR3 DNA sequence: TGCAGCGTTAAACAGGGGGCATCCGATACGCAGTATTTT. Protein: CSVKQGASDTQYF.

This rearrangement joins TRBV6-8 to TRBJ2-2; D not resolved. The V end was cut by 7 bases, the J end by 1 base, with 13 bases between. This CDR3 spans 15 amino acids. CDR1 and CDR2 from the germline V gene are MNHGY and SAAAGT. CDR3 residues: CASNYQEKNTGELFF. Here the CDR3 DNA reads TGTGCCAGCAATTATCAGGAAAAGAACACCGGGGAGCTGTTTTTT.

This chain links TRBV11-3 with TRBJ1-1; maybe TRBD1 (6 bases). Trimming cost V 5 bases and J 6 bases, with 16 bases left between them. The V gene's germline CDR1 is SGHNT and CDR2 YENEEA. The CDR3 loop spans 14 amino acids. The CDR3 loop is CASSPGGQRAEAFF. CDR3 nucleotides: TGTGCCAGCAGCCCGGGGGGGCAGCGGGCTGAAGCTTTCTTT. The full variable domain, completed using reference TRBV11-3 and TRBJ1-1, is EAGVVQSPRYKIIEKKQPVAFWCNPISGHNTLYWYLQNLGQGPELLIRYENEEAVDDSQLPKDRFSAERLKGVDSTLKIQPAELGDSAVYLCASSPGGQRAEAFFGQGTRLTVV.

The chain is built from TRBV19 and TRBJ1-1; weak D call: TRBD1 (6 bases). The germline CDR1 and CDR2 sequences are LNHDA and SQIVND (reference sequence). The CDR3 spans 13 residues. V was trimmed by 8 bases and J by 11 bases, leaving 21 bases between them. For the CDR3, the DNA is TGTGCCAGTTCCATTGGGGGATTCACAGGGGCTTTCTTT. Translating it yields CASSIGGFTGAFF.